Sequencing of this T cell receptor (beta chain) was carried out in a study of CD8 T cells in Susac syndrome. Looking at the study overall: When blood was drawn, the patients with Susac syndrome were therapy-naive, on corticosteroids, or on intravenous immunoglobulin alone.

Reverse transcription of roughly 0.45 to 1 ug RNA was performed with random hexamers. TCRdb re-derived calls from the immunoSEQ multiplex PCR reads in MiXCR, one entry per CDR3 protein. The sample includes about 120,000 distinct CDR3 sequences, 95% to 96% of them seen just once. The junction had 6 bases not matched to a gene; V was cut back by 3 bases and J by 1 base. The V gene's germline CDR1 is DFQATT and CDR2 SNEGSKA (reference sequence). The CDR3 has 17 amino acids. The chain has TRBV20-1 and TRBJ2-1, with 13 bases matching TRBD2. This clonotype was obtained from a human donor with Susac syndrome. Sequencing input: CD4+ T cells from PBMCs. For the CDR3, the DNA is TGCAGTGCTAGCCCACTAGCGGGAGGGGGATCCTACAATGAGCAGTTCTTC. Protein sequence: CSASPLAGGGSYNEQFF.